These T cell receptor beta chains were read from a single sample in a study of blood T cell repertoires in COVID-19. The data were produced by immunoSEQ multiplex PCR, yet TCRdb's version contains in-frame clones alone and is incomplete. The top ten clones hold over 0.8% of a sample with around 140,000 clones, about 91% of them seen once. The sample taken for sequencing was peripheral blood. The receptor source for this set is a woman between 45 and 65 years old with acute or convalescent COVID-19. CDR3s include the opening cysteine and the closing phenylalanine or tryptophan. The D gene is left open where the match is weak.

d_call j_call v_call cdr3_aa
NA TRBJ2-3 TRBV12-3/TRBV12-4 CASSSGTDTQYF
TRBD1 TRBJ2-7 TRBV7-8 CASSLDRALPYEQYF
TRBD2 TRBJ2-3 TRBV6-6 CASSYWGGDGADTQYF
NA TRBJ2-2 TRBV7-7 CASSPSAGELFF
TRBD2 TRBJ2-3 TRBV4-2 CASSQTSGGPLSSTDTQYF
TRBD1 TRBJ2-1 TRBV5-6 CASSLVLDRGDPYNEQFF
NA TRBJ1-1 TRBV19 CASTLGQLNTEAFF
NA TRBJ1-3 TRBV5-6 CASSSTGGNTIYF
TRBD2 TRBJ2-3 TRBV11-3 CASSPGTSRGTQYF
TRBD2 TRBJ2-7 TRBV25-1 CASSDGGFYEQYF
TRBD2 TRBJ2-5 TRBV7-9 CASSVDGGGQETQYF
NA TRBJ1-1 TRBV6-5 CASSYSSTLNTEAFF
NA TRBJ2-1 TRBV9 CASSVVELYNEQFF
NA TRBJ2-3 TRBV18 CASSPNTQGYRTDTQYF
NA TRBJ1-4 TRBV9 CASTPSTTRNEKLFF
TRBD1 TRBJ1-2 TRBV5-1 CASSLEDRGDYGYTF
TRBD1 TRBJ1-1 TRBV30 CAWRLQGAGTEAFF
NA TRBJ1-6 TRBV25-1 CASKQTALYSPLHF
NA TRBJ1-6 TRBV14 CASSQERSSYNSPLHF
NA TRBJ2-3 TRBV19 CASSMYDLHQHTQYF
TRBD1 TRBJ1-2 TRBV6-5 CASSLSAGTAYGYTF
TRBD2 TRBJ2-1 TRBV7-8 CASSGTSGWNSYNEQFF
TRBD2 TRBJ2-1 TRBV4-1 CASSQDRRGTYNEQFF
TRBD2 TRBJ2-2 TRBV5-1 CASSLTSGSTGELFF
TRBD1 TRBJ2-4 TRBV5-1 CASSSRDRKNIQYF
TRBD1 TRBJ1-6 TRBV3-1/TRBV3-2 CASSQEGTGGSGSPLHF
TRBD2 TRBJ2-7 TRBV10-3 CAISITSDYEQYF
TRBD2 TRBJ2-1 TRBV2 CASSVSSGNEQFF
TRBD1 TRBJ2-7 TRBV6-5 CASTMTTGAYEQYF
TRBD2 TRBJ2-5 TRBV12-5 CASGGTSGSGETQYF
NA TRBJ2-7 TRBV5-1 CASSLQESYEQYF
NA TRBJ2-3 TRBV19 CASSMGRPSTDTQYF
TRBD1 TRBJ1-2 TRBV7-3 CASSSNPIGQGDGYTF
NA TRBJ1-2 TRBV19 CASSSSVGGYTF
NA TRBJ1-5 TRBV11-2 CASSLGTVSNQPQHF
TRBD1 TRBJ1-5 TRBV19 CASSMSRGGGQPQHF
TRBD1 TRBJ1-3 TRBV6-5 CASIIKQGGLNTIYF
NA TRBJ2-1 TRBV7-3 CASSLWGSATYNEQFF
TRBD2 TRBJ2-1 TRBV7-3 CASSRTSGGLDEQFF
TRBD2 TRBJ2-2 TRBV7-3 CASSLTSAGLNTGELFF
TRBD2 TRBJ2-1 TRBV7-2 CASSFLAGQQFF
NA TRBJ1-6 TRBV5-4 CASSSRTANNSPLHF
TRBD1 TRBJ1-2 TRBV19 CASSIGLGQGGSYTF
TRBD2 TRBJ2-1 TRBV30 CAWRGLVNEQFF
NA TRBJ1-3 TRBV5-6 CASSYFSGSGNTIYF
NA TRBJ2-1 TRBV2 CASDEDKQNNEQFF
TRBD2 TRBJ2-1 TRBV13 CASSLATSGFYNEQFF
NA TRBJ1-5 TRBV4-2 CASSQAAVREPGNQPQHF
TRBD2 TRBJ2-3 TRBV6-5 CASTGLAGFTDTQYF
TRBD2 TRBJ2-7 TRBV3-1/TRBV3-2 CASSQDRLAGDEQYF
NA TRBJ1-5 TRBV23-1 CASSQSRSTLGPGQPQHF
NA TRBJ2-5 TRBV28 CASSFRVQETQYF
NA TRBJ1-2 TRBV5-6 CASSLVEVSHYGYTF
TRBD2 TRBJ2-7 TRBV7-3 CASSFAGAPYEQYF
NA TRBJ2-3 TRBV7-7 CASSFRITDTQYF